Sequencing of this TCR beta chain was carried out in a study of CD8+ T cells in alopecia areata. Across the whole study: Tofacitinib ran for 6 to 18 months before 6 months off drug.

The study, taken as a whole, reports: Sequenced scalp T cells also include alphabeta T cells resident in normal skin. Although TCR sharing was seen in mice, sharing across patients was less clear, possibly for HLA-related reasons.

Patients with alopecia areata provided lesional scalp punch biopsies as well as peripheral blood. Once RNA had been extracted, it was reverse transcribed into cDNA to act as the sequencing template. Sequencing was performed with immunoSEQ multiplex PCR; in TCRdb, only in-frame clones are kept and a portion is missing. The sample consists of 150,000 to 200,000 clones, roughly 60% of them appearing once. For this clone: The antigen is unknown.

Germline CDR1 MNHNS, CDR2 SASEGT. The V and J ends lost 7 bases and 2 bases respectively, with 12 bases between them. The length of the CDR3 is 13 residues. The chain has TRBV6-1 and TRBJ2-7; maybe TRBD2 (5 bases). The starting material was CD4+ T cells sorted from blood, obtained at week 0. The clonotype originates from a human donor with alopecia areata. The CDR3 loop is CASTYTGTYEQYF. The CDR3 DNA reads TGTGCCAGCACCTATACGGGGACCTACGAGCAGTACTTC.